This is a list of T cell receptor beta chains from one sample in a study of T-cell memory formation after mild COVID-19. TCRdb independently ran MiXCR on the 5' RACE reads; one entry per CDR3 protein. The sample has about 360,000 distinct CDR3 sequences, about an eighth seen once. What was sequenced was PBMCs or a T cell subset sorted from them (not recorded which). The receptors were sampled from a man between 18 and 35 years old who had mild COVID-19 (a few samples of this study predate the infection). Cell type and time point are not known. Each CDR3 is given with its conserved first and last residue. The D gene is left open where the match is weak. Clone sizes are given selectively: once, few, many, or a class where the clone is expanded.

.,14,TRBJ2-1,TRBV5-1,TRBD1,TGCGCCAGCAGCCTGCGACAGGGGCACAATGAGCAGTTCTTC,CASSLRQGHNEQFF
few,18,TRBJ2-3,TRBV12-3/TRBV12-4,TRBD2,TGTGCCAGCAGTTCCCGGGGGACTAGCGGGGGGCTGGCAGATACGCAGTATTTT,CASSSRGTSGGLADTQYF
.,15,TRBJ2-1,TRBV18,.,TGTGCCAGCTCACCCAGTAGAGGGGACTACAATGAGCAGTTCTTC,CASSPSRGDYNEQFF
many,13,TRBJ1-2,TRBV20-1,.,TGCAGTGCTAGAGAGGCTCTTAACTATGGCTACACCTTC,CSAREALNYGYTF
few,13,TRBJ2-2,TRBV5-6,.,TGTGCCAGCAGCCAGGACACGCGCTGGGGGCTGTTTTTT,CASSQDTRWGLFF
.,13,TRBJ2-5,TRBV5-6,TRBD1,TGTGCCAGCAGCAAGGACAGGGGGGAGACCCAGTACTTC,CASSKDRGETQYF
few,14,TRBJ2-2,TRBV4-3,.,TGCGCCAGCAGCCAAGTGGGCACCACCGGGGAGCTGTTTTTT,CASSQVGTTGELFF
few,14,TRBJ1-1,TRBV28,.,TGTGCCAGCAGCCACACAGGGATCAGCACTGAAGCTTTCTTT,CASSHTGISTEAFF
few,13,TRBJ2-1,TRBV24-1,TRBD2,TGTGCCACCAGTGAAATGGGGGGGGATGAGCAGTTCTTC,CATSEMGGDEQFF
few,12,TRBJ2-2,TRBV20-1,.,TGCAGTGCCGGCGGGGAGTCCGGGGAGCTGTTTTTT,CSAGGESGELFF
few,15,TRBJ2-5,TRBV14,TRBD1,TGTGCCAGCAGCCGTTGGACAGGGGGGGAAGAGACCCAGTACTTC,CASSRWTGGEETQYF
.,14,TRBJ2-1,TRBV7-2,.,TGTGCCAGTAGACGGGCGGGGCCATACAATGAGCAGTTCTTC,CASRRAGPYNEQFF
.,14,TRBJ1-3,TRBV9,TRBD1,TGTGCCAGCAGCCCCAGGACAGGGGGCAACACCATATATTTT,CASSPRTGGNTIYF
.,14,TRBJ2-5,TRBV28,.,TGTGCCAGCAGTCCCCCTGACTGGCAAGAGACCCAGTACTTC,CASSPPDWQETQYF
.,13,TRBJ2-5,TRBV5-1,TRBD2,TGCGCCAGCAGTCCCGGACTAGAGGTGACCCAGTACTTC,CASSPGLEVTQYF
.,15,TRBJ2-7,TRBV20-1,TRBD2,TGCAGTGCTGACCGGCCCAGCGGGACGGTCGTCGAGCAGTACTTC,CSADRPSGTVVEQYF
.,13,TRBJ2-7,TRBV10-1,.,TGCGCCAGCAGTGAGGGTACCGGCTACGAGCAGTACTTC,CASSEGTGYEQYF
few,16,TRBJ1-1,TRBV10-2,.,TGCGCCAGCAGTCGCCCTTCACAGGCCCGGAACACTGAAGCTTTCTTT,CASSRPSQARNTEAFF
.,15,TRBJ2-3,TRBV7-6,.,TGTGCCAGCAGCCGGACTCTCTCAGACACAGATACGCAGTATTTT,CASSRTLSDTDTQYF
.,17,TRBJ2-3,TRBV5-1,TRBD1,TGCGCCAGCAACGTGCTCGCCGGGACAGGGGGCAGAGATACGCAGTATTTT,CASNVLAGTGGRDTQYF
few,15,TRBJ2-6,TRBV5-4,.,TGTGCCAGCAGCTTCAGGGATTCTGGGGCCAACGTCCTGACTTTC,CASSFRDSGANVLTF
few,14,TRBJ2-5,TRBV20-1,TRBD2,TGCAGTGCTATCCCAGGGAGGGGCGGAGGGACCCAGTACTTC,CSAIPGRGGGTQYF
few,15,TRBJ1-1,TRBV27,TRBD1,TGTGCCAGCAGTTGGGGGAGACAGGGCGAGGCTGAAGCTTTCTTT,CASSWGRQGEAEAFF
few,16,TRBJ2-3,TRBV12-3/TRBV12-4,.,TGTGCCAGCAATCGGGGGGCCCCATACCCCCCAGATACGCAGTATTTT,CASNRGAPYPPDTQYF
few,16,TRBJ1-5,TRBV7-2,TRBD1,TGTGCCAGCAGCTTAGCCCCAACAGGGGGCTGGCAGCCCCAGCATTTT,CASSLAPTGGWQPQHF
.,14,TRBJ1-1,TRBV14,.,TGTGCCAGCAGCCAAGGGTTGGGGGGCACTGAAGCTTTCTTT,CASSQGLGGTEAFF
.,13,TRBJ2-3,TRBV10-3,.,TGTGCCATCAGTGAGTCCAGAGCAGATACGCAGTATTTT,CAISESRADTQYF
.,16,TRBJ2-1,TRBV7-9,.,TGTGCCAGCAGCTCAACCGAGGAGGGATGGTTTGCTGAGCAGTTCTTC,CASSSTEEGWFAEQFF
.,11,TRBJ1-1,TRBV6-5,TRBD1,TGTGCCAGCAGGCAGACAGGGGAAGCTTTCTTT,CASRQTGEAFF
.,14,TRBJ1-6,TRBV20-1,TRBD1,TGCAGTGCTGCAAGGGGGCTTAGGGACTCACCCCTCCACTTT,CSAARGLRDSPLHF
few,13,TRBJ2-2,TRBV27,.,TGTGCCAGCAGTTACATAGTTACCGGGGAGCTGTTTTTT,CASSYIVTGELFF
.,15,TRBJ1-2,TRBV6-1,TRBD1,TGTGCCAGCAGCGACATGGGACAGCACTCGAGGGGCTACACCTTC,CASSDMGQHSRGYTF
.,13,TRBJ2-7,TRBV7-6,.,TGTGCCAGCAGCCTAGACTTAAACTACGAGCAGTACTTC,CASSLDLNYEQYF
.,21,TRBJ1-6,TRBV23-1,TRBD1,TGCGCCAGCAGTCAATCTCAAGCGGGACAGGGCATCGGCTCCTATAATTCACCCCTCCACTTT,CASSQSQAGQGIGSYNSPLHF
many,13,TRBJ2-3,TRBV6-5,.,TGTGCCAGCAGTTACTCGATCACAGATACGCAGTATTTT,CASSYSITDTQYF
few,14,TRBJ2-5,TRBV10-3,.,TGTGCCATCAGGCAGGGGACCACGGAAGAGACCCAGTACTTC,CAIRQGTTEETQYF
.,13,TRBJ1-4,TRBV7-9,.,TGTGCCAGCAGCGAAAGGATGGGTGAAAAACTGTTTTTT,CASSERMGEKLFF
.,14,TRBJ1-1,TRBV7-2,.,TGTGCCAGCAGCATCGGGGGACCCTCTACTGAAGCTTTCTTT,CASSIGGPSTEAFF
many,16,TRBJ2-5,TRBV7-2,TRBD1,TGTGCCAGCAGCTTAGATTGGGGCAGGGGGCAAGAGACCCAGTACTTC,CASSLDWGRGQETQYF
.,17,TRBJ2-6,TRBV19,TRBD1,TGTGCCAGTAATTCTGGACAGGGGGCGATCGGGGCCAACGTCCTGACTTTC,CASNSGQGAIGANVLTF
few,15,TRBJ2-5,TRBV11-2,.,TGTGCCAGCAGCTTAGGGGGGGGCCCCAGCAGGACCCAGTACTTC,CASSLGGGPSRTQYF
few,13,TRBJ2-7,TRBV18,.,TGTGCCAGCTCACCACCTGGCTACTACGAGCAGTACTTC,CASSPPGYYEQYF
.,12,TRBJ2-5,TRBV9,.,TGTGCCAGCAGCGCGAACGGGGAGACCCAGTACTTC,CASSANGETQYF
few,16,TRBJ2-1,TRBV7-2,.,TGTGCCAGCAGCCGCGAGGGGGGGAGCTCCTACAATGAGCAGTTCTTC,CASSREGGSSYNEQFF
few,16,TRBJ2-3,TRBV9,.,TGTGCCAGCAGCGTAGCGTTCACAGGGTCGATAGATACGCAGTATTTT,CASSVAFTGSIDTQYF
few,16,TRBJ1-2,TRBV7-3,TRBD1,TGTGCCAGCAGCCCACACGGACAGGGTCCTAACTATGGCTACACCTTC,CASSPHGQGPNYGYTF
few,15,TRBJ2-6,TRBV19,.,TGTGCCAGCCGCGCTCAGAGCTCTGGGGCCAACGTCCTGACTTTC,CASRAQSSGANVLTF
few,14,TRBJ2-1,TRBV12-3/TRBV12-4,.,TGTGCCAGCAGTTTAGTGGGGTTCTACAATGAGCAGTTCTTC,CASSLVGFYNEQFF
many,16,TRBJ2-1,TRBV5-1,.,TGCGCCAGCAGCCCAAGTCGGGGAAGGTCCCCCAATGAGCAGTTCTTC,CASSPSRGRSPNEQFF
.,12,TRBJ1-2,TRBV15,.,TGTGCCACCAGCAGGACGGACTATGGCTACACCTTC,CATSRTDYGYTF
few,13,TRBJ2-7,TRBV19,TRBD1,TGTGCCAGCCAACACGACAGGGTCGGCGAGCAGTACTTC,CASQHDRVGEQYF
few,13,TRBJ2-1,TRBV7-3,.,TGTGCCAGCAGCTTAATAGGCTACAATGAGCAGTTCTTC,CASSLIGYNEQFF
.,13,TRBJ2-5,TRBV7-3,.,TGTGCCAGCAGCCCAGGGCCGAGGGAGACCCAGTACTTC,CASSPGPRETQYF
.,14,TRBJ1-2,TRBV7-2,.,TGTGCCAGCAGACCCATATTGGGGAACTATGGCTACACCTTC,CASRPILGNYGYTF
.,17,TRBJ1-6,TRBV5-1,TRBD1,TGCGCCAGCAGCTTGGTTTTGACAGGGGTGGAGAATTCACCCCTCCACTTT,CASSLVLTGVENSPLHF
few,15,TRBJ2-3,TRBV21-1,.,TGTGCCAGCAGCAAAGACTGGCGGGGGGGTCCTACGCAGTATTTT,CASSKDWRGGPTQYF
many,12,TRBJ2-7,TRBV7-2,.,TGTGCCAGCAGCCCAGGGTCGGGCGAGCAGTACTTC,CASSPGSGEQYF
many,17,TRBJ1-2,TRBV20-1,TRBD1,TGCAGTGCTCCCGGGACAGGGGCCCAACTAGCTAACTATGGCTACACCTTC,CSAPGTGAQLANYGYTF
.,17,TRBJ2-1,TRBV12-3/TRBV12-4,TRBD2,TGTGCCAGCAGTTTCCCGACTAGCTCGGCCTTTTACAATGAGCAGTTCTTC,CASSFPTSSAFYNEQFF
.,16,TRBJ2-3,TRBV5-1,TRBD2,TGCGCCAGCAGCACAGGGACTAGCGTTAGCACAGATACGCAGTATTTT,CASSTGTSVSTDTQYF